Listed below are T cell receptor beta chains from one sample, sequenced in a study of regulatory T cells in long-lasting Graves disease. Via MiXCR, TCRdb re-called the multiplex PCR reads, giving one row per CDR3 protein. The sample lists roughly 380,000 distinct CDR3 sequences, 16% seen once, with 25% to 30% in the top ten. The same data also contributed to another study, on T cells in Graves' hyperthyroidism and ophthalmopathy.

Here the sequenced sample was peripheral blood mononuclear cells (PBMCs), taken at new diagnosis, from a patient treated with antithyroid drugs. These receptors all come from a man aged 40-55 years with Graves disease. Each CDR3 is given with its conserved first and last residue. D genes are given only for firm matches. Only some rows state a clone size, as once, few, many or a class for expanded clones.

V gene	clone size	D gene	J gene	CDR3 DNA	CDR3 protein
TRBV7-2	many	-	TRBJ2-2	TGTGCCAGCAGCTTAGGGGGGTTATCTGGGGAGCTGTTTTTT	CASSLGGLSGELFF
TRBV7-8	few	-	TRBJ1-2	TGTGCCAGCAGCATTCTGCGAGGAACAAGGCTTTGGTATGGCTACACCTTC	CASSILRGTRLWYGYTF
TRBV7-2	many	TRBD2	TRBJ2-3	TGTGCCAGCAGCTCGTCTGGGACTAGCGGGGGGGCCACCGATACGCAGTATTTT	CASSSSGTSGGATDTQYF
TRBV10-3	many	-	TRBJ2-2	TGTGCCATCAGTGGGAGGACAGCGAACACCGGGGAGCTGTTTTTT	CAISGRTANTGELFF
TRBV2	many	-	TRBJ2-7	TGTGCCAGCACCGGACAGCGAACCGCCTACGAGCAGTACTTC	CASTGQRTAYEQYF
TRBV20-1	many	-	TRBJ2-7	TGCAGTGCTCGAGTTGGAGGGAGCCCCTACGAGCAGTACTTC	CSARVGGSPYEQYF
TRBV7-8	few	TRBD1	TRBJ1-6	TGTGCCAGCAGCTTCGGGACAGGGGGAATACCCCTCCACTTT	CASSFGTGGIPLHF
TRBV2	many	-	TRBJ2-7	TGTGCCAGCAACCCTCACAGCGGTGGTGAGCAGTACTTC	CASNPHSGGEQYF
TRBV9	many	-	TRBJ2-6	TGTGCCAGCAGCGTAGACCTGTTCTCTGGGGCCAACGTCCTGACTTTC	CASSVDLFSGANVLTF
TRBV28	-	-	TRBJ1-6	TGTGCCAGCACGCCCTCAGGGAACTCACCCCTCCACTTT	CASTPSGNSPLHF
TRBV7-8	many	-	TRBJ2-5	TGTGCCAGCAGCTTCGGGGTCCAAGAGACCCAGTACTTC	CASSFGVQETQYF
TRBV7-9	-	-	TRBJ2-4	TGTGCCAGCAGCTTATACACCGTCGGGGACATTCAGTACTTC	CASSLYTVGDIQYF
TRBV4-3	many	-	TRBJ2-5	TGCGCCAGCAGCCAAGTTTCCGAGACCCAGTACTTC	CASSQVSETQYF
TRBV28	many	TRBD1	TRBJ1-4	TGTGCCAGCAGTGACAGGGGGGCCGAGATTGAAAAACTGTTTTTT	CASSDRGAEIEKLFF
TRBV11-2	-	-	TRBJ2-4	TGTGCCAGCAGCCTAATAACAGGGCCGCTAGCCAAAAACATTCAGTACTTC	CASSLITGPLAKNIQYF
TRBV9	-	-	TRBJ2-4	TGTGCCAGCAGCGTAGGAGCAGGGTATATGGACATTCAGTACTTC	CASSVGAGYMDIQYF
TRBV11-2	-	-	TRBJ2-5	TGTGCCAGCAGCTCGCGGGTGTACCAAGAGACCCAGTACTTC	CASSSRVYQETQYF
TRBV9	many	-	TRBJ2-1	TGTGCCAGCAGCCCCTTCTCGGGGTCCCGCGATGAGCAGTTCTTC	CASSPFSGSRDEQFF
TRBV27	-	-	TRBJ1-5	TGTGCCAGCAGTTCACAGGGAATTCAGCCCCAGCATTTT	CASSSQGIQPQHF
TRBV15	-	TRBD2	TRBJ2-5	TGTGCCACCGGGGAGGGCGTAGGGGAGACCCAGTACTTC	CATGEGVGETQYF
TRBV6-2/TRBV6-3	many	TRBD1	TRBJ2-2	TGTGCCAGCAGTTACCGACAGGGGTTAGCTCGGGAGCTGTTTTTT	CASSYRQGLARELFF
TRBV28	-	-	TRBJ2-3	TGTGCCAGCAGTTTGGAAATGGGGGCGGGCACAGATACGCAGTATTTT	CASSLEMGAGTDTQYF
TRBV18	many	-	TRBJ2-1	TGTGCCAGCTCACCATCGGGGGCAGCGACCTACAATGAGCAGTTCTTC	CASSPSGAATYNEQFF
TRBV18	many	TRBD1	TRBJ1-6	TGTGCCAGCTCACCACTCCGGGACAGGGGATCACCCCTCCACTTT	CASSPLRDRGSPLHF
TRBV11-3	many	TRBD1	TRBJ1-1	TGTGCCAGCAGCAATGGACAGGGGAAAGCTTTCTTT	CASSNGQGKAFF
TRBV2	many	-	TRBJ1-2	TGTGCCAGCAGTGAAAGAGGTCACGGGGAACGCTACACCTTC	CASSERGHGERYTF
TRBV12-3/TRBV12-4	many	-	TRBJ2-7	TGTGCCAGCAGTCCGGGACTCACGTTTTACGAGCAGTACTTC	CASSPGLTFYEQYF
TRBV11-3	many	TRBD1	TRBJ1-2	TGTGCCAGCAGCTTACAGGGGGACTATGGCTACACCTTC	CASSLQGDYGYTF
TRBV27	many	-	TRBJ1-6	TGTGCCAGCAGTTTGGAGGGTTCGGGGTCACCCCTCCACTTT	CASSLEGSGSPLHF
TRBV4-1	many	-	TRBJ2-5	TGCGCCAGCAGCCCTACCGGGCGCCAAGAGACCCAGTACTTC	CASSPTGRQETQYF
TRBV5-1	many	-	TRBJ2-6	TGCGCCAGCAGCCCTATAGCTGGGGCCAACGTCCTGACTTTC	CASSPIAGANVLTF
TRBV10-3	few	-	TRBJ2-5	TGTGCCATCAGTGTTAACATGAGGGGAGAGACCCAGTACTTC	CAISVNMRGETQYF
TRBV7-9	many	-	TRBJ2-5	TGTGCCAGCAGCTTCCGTTCCATGAATCCCCAAGAGACCCAGTACTTC	CASSFRSMNPQETQYF
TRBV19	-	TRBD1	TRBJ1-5	TGTGCCAGTAGCGGGACAGGGGGAGGCTCTCAGCCCCAGCATTTT	CASSGTGGGSQPQHF
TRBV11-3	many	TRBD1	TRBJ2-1	TGTGCCAGCAGCTTAGGGGGACAGGCCTCGGGGCAGTTCTTC	CASSLGGQASGQFF
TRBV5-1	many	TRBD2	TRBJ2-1	TGCGCCAGCAGTTTACTAGCGGTGGCCTCCTACAATGAGCAGTTCTTC	CASSLLAVASYNEQFF
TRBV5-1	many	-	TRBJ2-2	TGCGCCAGCAGCTTGGCCCGAGGTGTGATCGGGGAGCTGTTTTTT	CASSLARGVIGELFF
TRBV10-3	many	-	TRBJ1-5	TGTGCCATCAGTGGGGGCAGTTCGAATAGCAATCAGCCCCAGCATTTT	CAISGGSSNSNQPQHF
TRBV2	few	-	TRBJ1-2	TGTGCCGGCGCCAGGCAACAGGCAGCTAACTATGGCTACACCTTC	CAGARQQAANYGYTF
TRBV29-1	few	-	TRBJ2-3	TGCAGCGTCGCCCCAGGAGATACGCAGTATTTT	CSVAPGDTQYF
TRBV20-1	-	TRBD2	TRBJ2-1	TGCAGTGCTGGACTAGCGGGGGGGCGGGTCTTC	CSAGLAGGRVF
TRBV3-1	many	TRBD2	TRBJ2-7	TGTGCCAGCAGCCAACACCTAGCGGGAGCCTCTTGGGAGCAGTACTTC	CASSQHLAGASWEQYF